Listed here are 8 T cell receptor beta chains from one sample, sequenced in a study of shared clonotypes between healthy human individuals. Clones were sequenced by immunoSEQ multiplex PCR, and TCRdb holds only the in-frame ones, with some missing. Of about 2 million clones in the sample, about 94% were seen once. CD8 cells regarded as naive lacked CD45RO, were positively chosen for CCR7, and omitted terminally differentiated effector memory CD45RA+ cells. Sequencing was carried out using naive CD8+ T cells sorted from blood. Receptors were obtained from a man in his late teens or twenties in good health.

For the CDR3, the DNA is TGCAGCGTTGAGACAGGGGCATTATACGAGCAGTACTTC. It encodes CSVETGALYEQYF. The rearrangement links TRBV29-1 to TRBJ2-7, with 8 bases fitting TRBD1. Germline V gene data show CDR1 as SQVTM and CDR2 as ANQGSEA. CDR3 length: 13 amino acids. J lost 4 bases, V lost 3 bases, and 5 bases had no gene match.

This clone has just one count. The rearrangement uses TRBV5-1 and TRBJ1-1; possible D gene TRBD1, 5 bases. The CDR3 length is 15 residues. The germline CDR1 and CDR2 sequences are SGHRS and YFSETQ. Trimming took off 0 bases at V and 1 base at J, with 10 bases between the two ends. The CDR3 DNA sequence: TGCGCCAGCAGCTTGGTGACGGGGCGGAACACTGAAGCTTTCTTT. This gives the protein CASSLVTGRNTEAFF.

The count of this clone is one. In nucleotides, the CDR3 is TGTGCCAGCAGTCCCCAGGGAGTAGCGTGGGGCTACACCTTC. Translation gives CASSPQGVAWGYTF. The chain has TRBV6-5 and TRBJ1-2, with D possibly TRBD1 on 5 matching bases. V lost 5 bases to trimming and J lost 8 bases, with 18 bases between them. Germline values: CDR1 MNHEY, CDR2 SVGAGI. The CDR3 is 14 residues long.

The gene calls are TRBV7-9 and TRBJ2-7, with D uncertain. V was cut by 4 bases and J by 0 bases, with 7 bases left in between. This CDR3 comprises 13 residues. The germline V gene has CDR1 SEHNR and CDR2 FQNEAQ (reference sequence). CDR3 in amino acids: CASSSLASYEQYF. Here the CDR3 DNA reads TGTGCCAGCAGCTCACTGGCCTCCTACGAGCAGTACTTC.

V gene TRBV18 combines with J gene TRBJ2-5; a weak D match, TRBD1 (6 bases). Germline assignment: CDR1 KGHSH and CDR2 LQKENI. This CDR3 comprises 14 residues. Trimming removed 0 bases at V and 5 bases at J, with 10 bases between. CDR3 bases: TGTGCCAGCTCACCACCTAGCCAGGGGGAGACCCAGTACTTC. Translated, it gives CASSPPSQGETQYF.

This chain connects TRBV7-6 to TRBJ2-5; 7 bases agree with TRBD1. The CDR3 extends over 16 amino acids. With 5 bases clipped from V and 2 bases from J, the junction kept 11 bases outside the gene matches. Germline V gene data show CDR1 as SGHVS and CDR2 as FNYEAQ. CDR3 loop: CASSQGSRGNQETQYF. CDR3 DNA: TGTGCCAGCAGCCAAGGGTCCAGGGGGAATCAAGAGACCCAGTACTTC.

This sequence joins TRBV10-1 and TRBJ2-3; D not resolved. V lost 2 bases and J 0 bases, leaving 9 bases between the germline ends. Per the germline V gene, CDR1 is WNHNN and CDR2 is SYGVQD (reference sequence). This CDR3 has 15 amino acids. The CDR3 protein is CASSEGPFSTDTQYF. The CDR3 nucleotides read TGCGCCAGCAGTGAGGGACCCTTCAGCACAGATACGCAGTATTTT.

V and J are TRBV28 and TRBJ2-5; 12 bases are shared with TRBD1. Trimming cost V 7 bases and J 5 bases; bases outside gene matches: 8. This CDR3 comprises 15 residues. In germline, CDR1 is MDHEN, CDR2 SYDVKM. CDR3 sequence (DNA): TGTGCCAGCACCTACGGGACAGGGGGCCACGAGACCCAGTACTTC. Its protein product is CASTYGTGGHETQYF.